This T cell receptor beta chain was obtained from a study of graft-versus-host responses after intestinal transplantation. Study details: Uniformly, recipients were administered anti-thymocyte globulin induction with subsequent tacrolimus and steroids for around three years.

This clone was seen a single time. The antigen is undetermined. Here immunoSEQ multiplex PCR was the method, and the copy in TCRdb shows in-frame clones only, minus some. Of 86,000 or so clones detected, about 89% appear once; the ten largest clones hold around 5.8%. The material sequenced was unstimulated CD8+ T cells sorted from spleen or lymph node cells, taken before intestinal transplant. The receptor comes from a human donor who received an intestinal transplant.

The CDR3 nucleotides are TGTGCTAGTGGTTTGGCCGCAGGTTCAGATACGCAGTATTTT. Translating it yields CASGLAAGSDTQYF. The chain uses TRBV12-5 and TRBJ2-3; D not certain. Germline values: CDR1 LGHNT, CDR2 FRNRAP. V shed 1 base and J shed 4 bases, with 9 bases lying between them. The CDR3 spans 14 residues. Full variable domain (rest looked up from reference TRBV12-5 and TRBJ2-3): DARVTQTPRHKVTEMGQEVTMRCQPILGHNTVFWYRQTMMQGLELLAYFRNRAPLDDSGMPKDRFSAEMPDATLATLKIQPSEPRDSAVYFCASGLAAGSDTQYFGPGTRLTVL.